This T cell receptor (beta chain) was sequenced in a study of blood T cells in healthy people across ages. Next came a second PCR, run for roughly 7 to 12 cycles, which used a sample-barcoded 5' primer along with a J-beta primer mix. All samples yielded 3 million or more CDR3-containing paired-end reads. TCRdb ran MiXCR on the 5' RACE reads and lists one entry per CDR3 protein. The sample lists around 1,900,000 distinct CDR3 sequences; roughly 43% were seen once. The V end was cut by 4 bases, the J end by 0 bases, with 14 bases between. From germline, CDR1 is SGHTA and CDR2 FQGNSA. This CDR3 contains 16 residues. Study outcomes and limitations: Both higher diversity and more naive CD4+ cells marked long-lived donors when set against aged donors.

Individuals who donated were healthy Caucasians from Russia aged roughly 6 to 90. Per sample, a minimum of 6 million PBMCs were isolated. Note on this clonotype: Antigen specificity is unknown.

V gene TRBV7-2 combines with J gene TRBJ2-3, with D perhaps TRBD1 (6 bases). Sample: blood. The receptor comes from a human donor in good health. The DNA for the CDR3 is TGTGCCAGCAGCTCACAGGGAGATTATAGCACAGATACGCAGTATTTT. It translates to CASSSQGDYSTDTQYF.